This T cell receptor (beta chain) was identified in a study of Ad26.COV2.S vaccination and SARS-CoV-2 variants listed by TCRdb under 2021. Some background on the complete study: Donors in the vaccine arm were drawn from COV1001, a phase I-IIa trial of Ad26.COV2.S in healthy adults that was multicentre, randomized, double-blind and placebo-controlled. Ad26.COV2.S was administered intramuscularly at a dose of 5x10^10 or 1x10^11 viral particles, either as one shot or as two shots given 56 days apart. TCRbeta repertoire sequencing served as the tool for gauging how specific and how broad the SARS-CoV-2-reactive T cell receptors were following Ad26.COV2.S vaccination. A total of 32 samples were included in the TCR-sequenced set, comprising about 20 Ad26.COV2.S vaccine recipients, 5 placebo recipients and 8 SARS-CoV-2 convalescent individuals. Trial participants were randomized into five groups of five: low-dose or high-dose Ad26.COV2.S given once or twice, or placebo on both occasions. Blinding of investigators to trial group allocation was maintained during experiments and outcome assessment.

The immunoSEQ Assay was the method used to sequence TCRbeta CDR3 regions. After extraction, genomic DNA underwent amplification by bias-controlled multiplex PCR, followed by high-throughput sequencing. Per the source publication's procedure: To quantify the absolute abundance of every unique TCRbeta CDR3 region, sequences were collapsed and filtered. T cell fraction was estimated by normalizing TCRbeta template counts to usable DNA, with usable DNA measured through amplification of reference genes found in all nucleated cells. Repertoire TCRs were annotated as SARS-CoV-2-specific by exact matching of V gene, CDR3 amino acid sequence and J gene to a known reactive TCR set. The reference SARS-CoV-2 TCR set came from MIRA and was filtered for enrichment in COVID-19-positive ImmuneCODE repertoires, removing public or cross-reactive TCRs. Using the MIRA antigens, annotated TCRs were further analysed by specific ORF or by position within an ORF. Breadth was defined as annotated unique rearrangements over total unique productive rearrangements; depth was the summed frequency of those rearrangements. TCR breadth was compared between groups using two-sided Wilcoxon rank-sum tests. The table was pulled from immuneACCESS by TCRdb, which kept in-frame rearrangements only. Such tables lose some clones; where checked, under half of the loss comes from unresolved V genes, and the rest has no known cause. D and trimming were read from the DNA, whereas the V and J calls and clone size are those reported in that table. This sample gives 410,000 or so clones in total; 90% of them show up just once. Jointly, the top ten make up more than 10% of the sample.

Overall study outcomes, separate from this receptor: Vaccine and placebo recipients had comparable non-spike TCR breadth, which fits with the vaccine containing only spike. Compared with placebo recipients, Ad26.COV2.S recipients showed higher spike-specific TCR breadth (P = 0.0014). After vaccination, spike-specific CD8+ and CD4+ T cell responses were reported to show substantial breadth. Comparing responses between vaccine doses or regimens was not something the study was powered to do. The authors noted that the TCR breadth and depth analyses may have underestimated total T cell responses.

The treatment or condition label, read with the paper, signifies: roughly 20 received Ad26.COV2.S at low or high dose, single or two shots; 5 received placebo; per-sample allocation not given. For vaccine and placebo recipients, repertoires were sequenced using samples collected on day 63 after the first injection. Between 29 July and 7 August 2020, Cohort 1b enrolled about two dozen adults aged 18-55 years at one site in Boston, USA. As a vaccine, Ad26.COV2.S was a replication-incompetent adenovirus type 26 vector that expressed a prefusion-stabilized SARS-CoV-2 spike protein derived from the original Wuhan strain. On this clone itself: It lacks a known antigen. The sample holds no much larger clone one base away, and base qualities are not on file.

Inclusive of the bounding cysteine and phenylalanine, the CDR3 is 14 residues long. The read is trimmed to its CDR3 DNA, 42 bases read in frame from base 1. CDR1 and CDR2, looked up from the germline V gene, are MNHEY and SVGAGI. At the junction V is shortened by 7 bases and J by 3 bases, with 12 bases in between. The chain joins TRBV6-5 to TRBJ2-2, with the D gene not confidently named. The sample in question was peripheral blood, obtained in a trial of Ad26.COV2.S vaccine versus placebo. This sequence was found in a person aged 18 to 65 who received the Ad26.COV2.S COVID-19 vaccine or a placebo. The CDR3 reads CASIPRGDTGELFF. The DNA is as follows: TGTGCCAGCATCCCGCGAGGTGACACCGGGGAGCTGTTTTTT.